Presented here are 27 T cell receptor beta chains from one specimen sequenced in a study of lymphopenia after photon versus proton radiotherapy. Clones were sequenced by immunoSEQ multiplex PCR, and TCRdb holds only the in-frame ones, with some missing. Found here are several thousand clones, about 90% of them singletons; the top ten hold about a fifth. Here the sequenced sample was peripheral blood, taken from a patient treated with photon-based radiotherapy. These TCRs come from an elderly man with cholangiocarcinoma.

CDR3 nucleotides: TGCGCCAGCAGCTTGGATTATACAGGGAGGCACGAGACCCAGTACTTC. It yields the protein CASSLDYTGRHETQYF. V gene TRBV5-1 combines with J gene TRBJ2-5; D might be TRBD1 or TRBD2, each matching 6 bases. The CDR3 loop spans 16 amino acids. V dropped 0 bases and J dropped 5 bases, with 17 bases sitting between them. Germline V gene data show CDR1 as SGHRS and CDR2 as YFSETQ.

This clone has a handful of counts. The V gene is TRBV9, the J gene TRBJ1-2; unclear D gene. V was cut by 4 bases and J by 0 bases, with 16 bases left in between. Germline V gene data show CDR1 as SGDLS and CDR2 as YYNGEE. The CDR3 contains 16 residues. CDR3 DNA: TGTGCCAGCAGCCCCATCCTAGGTGGATCTAACTATGGCTACACCTTC. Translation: CASSPILGGSNYGYTF.

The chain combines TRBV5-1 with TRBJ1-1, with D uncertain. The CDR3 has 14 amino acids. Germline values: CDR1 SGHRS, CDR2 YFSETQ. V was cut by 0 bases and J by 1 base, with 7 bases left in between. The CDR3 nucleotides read TGCGCCAGCAGCTTGGATAGGGCGAACACTGAAGCTTTCTTT. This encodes CASSLDRANTEAFF.

The CDR3, as DNA: TGTGCCAGCAGCTTGGAGACTGCCGTTCAGCCCCAGCATTTT. It specifies CASSLETAVQPQHF. The rearrangement joins TRBV5-5 to TRBJ1-5; D uncertain. The germline gives CDR1 SGHKS, CDR2 YYEKEE (reference sequence). CDR3 size: 14 residues. The ends were cut back, 0 bases at V and 6 bases at J, with 10 bases in the middle.

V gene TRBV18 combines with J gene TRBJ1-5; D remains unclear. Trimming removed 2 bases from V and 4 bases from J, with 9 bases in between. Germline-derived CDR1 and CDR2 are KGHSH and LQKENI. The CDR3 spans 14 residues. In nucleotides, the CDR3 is TGTGCCAGCTCACCAAGCCAGCATAATCAGCCCCAGCATTTT. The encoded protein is CASSPSQHNQPQHF.

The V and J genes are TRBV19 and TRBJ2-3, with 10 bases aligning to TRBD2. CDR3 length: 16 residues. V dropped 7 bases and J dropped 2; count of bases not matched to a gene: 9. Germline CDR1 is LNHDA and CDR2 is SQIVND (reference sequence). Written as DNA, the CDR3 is TGTGCCAGTACCCGCCCGCTAGCGGGGGACACAGATACGCAGTATTTT. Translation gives CASTRPLAGDTDTQYF.

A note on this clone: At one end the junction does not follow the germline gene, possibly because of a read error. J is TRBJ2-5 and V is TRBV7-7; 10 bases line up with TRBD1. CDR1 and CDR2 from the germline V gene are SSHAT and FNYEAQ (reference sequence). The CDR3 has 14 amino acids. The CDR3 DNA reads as TGTGCTAGCAGCTTTGGACAGGGGGGGGAGACCCAGTACTTC. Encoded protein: CASSFGQGGETQYF.

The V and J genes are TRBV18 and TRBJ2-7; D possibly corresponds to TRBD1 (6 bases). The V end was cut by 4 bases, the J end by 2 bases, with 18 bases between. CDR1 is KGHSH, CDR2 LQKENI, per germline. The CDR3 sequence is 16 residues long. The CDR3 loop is CASSHTGQQAAYEQYF. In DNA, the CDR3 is TGTGCCAGCTCACACACAGGGCAGCAAGCGGCCTACGAGCAGTACTTC.

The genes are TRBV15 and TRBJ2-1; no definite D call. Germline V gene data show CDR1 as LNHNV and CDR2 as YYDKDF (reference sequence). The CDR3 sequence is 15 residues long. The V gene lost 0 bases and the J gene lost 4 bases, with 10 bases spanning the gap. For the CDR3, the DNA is TGTGCCACCAGCAGAGATAGGAACGGATACAATGAGCAGTTCTTC. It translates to CATSRDRNGYNEQFF.

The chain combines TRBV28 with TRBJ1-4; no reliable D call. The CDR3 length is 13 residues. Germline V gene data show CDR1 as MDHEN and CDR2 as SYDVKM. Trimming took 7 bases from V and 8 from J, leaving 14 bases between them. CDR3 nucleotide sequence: TGTGCCAGCAAAAGTGGTCTCGTGGAAAAACTGTTTTTT. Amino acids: CASKSGLVEKLFF.

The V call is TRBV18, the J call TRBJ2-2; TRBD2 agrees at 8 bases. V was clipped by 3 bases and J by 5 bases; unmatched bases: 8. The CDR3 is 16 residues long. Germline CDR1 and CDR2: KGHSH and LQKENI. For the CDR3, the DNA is TGTGCCAGCTCACCCCCCTCGAGCGGGGGAACCGGGGAGCTGTTTTTT. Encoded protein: CASSPPSSGGTGELFF.

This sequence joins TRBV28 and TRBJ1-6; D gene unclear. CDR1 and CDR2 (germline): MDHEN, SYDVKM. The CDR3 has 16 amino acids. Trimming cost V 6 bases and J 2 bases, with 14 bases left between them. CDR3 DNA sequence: TGTGCCAGCAGCCGAGACGTAGGCGCCTATAATTCACCCCTCCACTTT. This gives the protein CASSRDVGAYNSPLHF.

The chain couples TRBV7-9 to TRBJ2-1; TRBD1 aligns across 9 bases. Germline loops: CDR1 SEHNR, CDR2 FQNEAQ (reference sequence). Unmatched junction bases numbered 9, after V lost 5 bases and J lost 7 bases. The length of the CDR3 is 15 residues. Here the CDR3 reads CASSTTGGIRNEQFF. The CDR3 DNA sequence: TGTGCCAGCAGCACCACAGGGGGCATAAGGAATGAGCAGTTCTTC.

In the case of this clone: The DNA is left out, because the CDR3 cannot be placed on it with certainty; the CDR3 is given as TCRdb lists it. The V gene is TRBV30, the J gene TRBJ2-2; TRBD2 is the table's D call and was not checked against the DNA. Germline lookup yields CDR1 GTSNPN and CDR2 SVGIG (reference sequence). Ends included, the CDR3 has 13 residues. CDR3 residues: CAWSVFGAGELFF.

The CDR3 loop is CASSWNTGTGELFF. CDR3 bases: TGCGCCAGCAGCTGGAACACAGGGACCGGGGAGCTGTTTTTT. The chain has TRBV5-1 and TRBJ2-2; D perhaps matches TRBD1 (6 bases). V gave up 3 bases and J gave up 5 bases, with 11 bases separating them. CDR3 size: 14 residues. CDR1 SGHRS and CDR2 YFSETQ come from the germline V gene.

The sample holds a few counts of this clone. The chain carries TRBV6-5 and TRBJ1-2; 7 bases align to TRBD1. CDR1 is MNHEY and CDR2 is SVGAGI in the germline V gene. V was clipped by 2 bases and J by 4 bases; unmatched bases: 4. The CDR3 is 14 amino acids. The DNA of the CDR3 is TGTGCCAGCAGTTACGGGGGACAGCCCTATGGCTACACCTTC. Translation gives CASSYGGQPYGYTF.

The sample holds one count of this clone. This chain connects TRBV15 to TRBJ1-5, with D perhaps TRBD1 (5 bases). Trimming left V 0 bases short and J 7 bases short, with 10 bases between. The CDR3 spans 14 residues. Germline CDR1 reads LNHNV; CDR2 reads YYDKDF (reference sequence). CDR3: CATSRDLDSQPQHF. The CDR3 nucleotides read TGTGCCACCAGCAGAGATCTCGACAGCCAGCCCCAGCATTTT. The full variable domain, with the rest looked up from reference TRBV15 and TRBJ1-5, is DAMVIQNPRYQVTQFGKPVTLSCSQTLNHNVMYWYQQKSSQAPKLLFHYYDKDFNNEADTPDNFQSRRPNTSFCFLDIRSPGLGDTAMYLCATSRDLDSQPQHFGDGTRLSIL.

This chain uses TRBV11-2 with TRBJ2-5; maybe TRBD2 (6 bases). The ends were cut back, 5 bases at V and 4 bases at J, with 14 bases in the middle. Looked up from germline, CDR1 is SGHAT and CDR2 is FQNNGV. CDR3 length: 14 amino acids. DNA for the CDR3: TGTGCCAGCAGCGGCGGGGACCCTTTAGAGACCCAGTACTTC. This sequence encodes CASSGGDPLETQYF.

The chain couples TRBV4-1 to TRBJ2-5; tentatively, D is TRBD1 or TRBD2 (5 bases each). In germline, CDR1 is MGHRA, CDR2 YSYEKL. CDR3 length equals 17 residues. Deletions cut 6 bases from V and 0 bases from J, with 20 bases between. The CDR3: CASRKTSGTVNQETQYF. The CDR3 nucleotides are TGCGCCAGCAGAAAGACCTCCGGGACGGTCAACCAAGAGACCCAGTACTTC.

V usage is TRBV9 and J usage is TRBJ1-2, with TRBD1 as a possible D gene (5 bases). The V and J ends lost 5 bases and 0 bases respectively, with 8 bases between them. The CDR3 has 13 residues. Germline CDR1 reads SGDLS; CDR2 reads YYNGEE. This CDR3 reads CASSEGTNYGYTF. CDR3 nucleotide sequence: TGTGCCAGCAGTGAGGGGACTAACTATGGCTACACCTTC. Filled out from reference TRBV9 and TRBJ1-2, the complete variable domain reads DSGVTQTPKHLITATGQRVTLRCSPRSGDLSVYWYQQSLDQGLQFLIQYYNGEERAKGNILERFSAQQFPDLHSELNLSSLELGDSALYFCASSEGTNYGYTFGSGTRLTVV.

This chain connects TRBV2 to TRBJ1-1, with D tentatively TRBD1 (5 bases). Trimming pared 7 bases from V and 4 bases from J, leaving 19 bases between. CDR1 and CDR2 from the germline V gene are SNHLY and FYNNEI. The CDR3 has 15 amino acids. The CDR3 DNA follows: TGTGCCAGCACCCTGATGGGGGGAGTAGGCACTGAAGCTTTCTTT. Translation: CASTLMGGVGTEAFF.

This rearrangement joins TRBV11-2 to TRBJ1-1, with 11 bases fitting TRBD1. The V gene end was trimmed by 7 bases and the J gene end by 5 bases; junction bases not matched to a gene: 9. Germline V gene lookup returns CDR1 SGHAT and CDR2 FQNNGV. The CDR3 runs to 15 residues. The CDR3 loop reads CASKLGQGAGTEAFF. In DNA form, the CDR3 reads TGTGCCAGCAAACTAGGACAGGGGGCAGGGACTGAAGCTTTCTTT.

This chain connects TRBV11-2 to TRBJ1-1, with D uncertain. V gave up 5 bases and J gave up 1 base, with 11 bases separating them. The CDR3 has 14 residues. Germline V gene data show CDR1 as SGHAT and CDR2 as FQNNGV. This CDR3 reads CASSRHVGNTEAFF. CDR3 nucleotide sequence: TGTGCCAGCAGCCGGCACGTCGGGAACACTGAAGCTTTCTTT.

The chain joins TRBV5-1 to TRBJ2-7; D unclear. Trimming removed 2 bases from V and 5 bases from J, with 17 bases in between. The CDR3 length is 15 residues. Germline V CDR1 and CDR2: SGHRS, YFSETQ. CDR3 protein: CASSLGQVGVDEQYF. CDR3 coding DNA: TGCGCCAGCAGCTTAGGGCAGGTTGGGGTCGACGAGCAGTACTTC.

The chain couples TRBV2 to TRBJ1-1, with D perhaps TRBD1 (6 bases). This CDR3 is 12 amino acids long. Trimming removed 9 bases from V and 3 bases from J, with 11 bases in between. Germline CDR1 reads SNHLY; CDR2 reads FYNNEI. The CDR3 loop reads CASRTEYTEAFF. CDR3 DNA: TGTGCCAGTAGGACAGAGTACACTGAAGCTTTCTTT.

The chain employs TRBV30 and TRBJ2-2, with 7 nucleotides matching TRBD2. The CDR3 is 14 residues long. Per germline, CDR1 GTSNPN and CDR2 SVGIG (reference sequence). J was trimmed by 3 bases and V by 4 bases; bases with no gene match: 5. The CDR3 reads CAWTESGDTGELFF. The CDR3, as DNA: TGTGCCTGGACCGAAAGCGGGGACACCGGGGAGCTGTTTTTT. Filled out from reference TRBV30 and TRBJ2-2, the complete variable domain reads SQTIHQWPATLVQPVGSPLSLECTVEGTSNPNLYWYRQAAGRGLQLLFYSVGIGQISSEVPQNLSASRPQDRQFILSSKKLLLSDSGFYLCAWTESGDTGELFFGEGSRLTVL.

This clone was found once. CDR3 loop: CASSLSPRDYGYTF. CDR3 coding DNA: TGTGCCAGCAGCTTGTCGCCGCGGGACTATGGCTACACCTTC. The V call is TRBV5-4, the J call TRBJ1-2, with unresolved D. The CDR3 sequence is 14 residues long. V was shortened by 1 base and J by 3 bases, with 10 bases between the two germline ends. CDR1 SGHNT and CDR2 YYREEE come from the germline V gene (reference sequence). Full variable domain (outside the CDR3, taken from reference TRBV5-4 and TRBJ1-2): ETGVTQSPTHLIKTRGQQVTLRCSSQSGHNTVSWYQQALGQGPQFIFQYYREEENGRGNFPPRFSGLQFPNYSSELNVNALELDDSALYLCASSLSPRDYGYTFGSGTRLTVV.